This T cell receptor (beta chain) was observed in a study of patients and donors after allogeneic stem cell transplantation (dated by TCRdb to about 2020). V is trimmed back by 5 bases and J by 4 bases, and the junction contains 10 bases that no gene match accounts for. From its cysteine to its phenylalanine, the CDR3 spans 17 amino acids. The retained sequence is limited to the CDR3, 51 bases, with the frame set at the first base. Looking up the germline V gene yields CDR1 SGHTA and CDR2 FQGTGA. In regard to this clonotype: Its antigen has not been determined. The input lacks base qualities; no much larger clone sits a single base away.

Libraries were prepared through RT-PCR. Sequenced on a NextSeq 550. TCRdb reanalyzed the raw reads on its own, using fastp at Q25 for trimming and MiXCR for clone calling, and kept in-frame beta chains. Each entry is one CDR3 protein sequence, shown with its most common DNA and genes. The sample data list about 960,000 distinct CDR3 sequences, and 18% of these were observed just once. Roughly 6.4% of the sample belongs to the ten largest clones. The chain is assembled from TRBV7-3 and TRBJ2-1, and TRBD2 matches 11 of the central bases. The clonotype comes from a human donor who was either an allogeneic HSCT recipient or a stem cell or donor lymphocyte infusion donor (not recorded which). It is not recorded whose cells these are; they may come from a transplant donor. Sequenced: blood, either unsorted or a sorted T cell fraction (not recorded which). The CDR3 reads CASSLLAGGSLYNEQFF. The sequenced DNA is TGTGCCAGCAGCCTGCTAGCGGGAGGTTCTCTTTACAATGAGCAGTTCTTC. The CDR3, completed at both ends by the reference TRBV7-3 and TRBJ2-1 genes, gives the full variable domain GAGVSQTPSNKVTEKGKYVELRCDPISGHTALYWYRQSLGQGPEFLIYFQGTGAADDSGLPNDRFFAVRPEGSVSTLKIQRTERGDSAVYLCASSLLAGGSLYNEQFFGPGTRLTVL.